These 13 T cell receptor beta chains were all obtained from the same sample, sequenced in a study of cytomegalovirus exposure and HLA in healthy donors. The PCR ran on 60 Vbeta and 13 Jbeta primers. Here immunoSEQ multiplex PCR was the method, and the copy in TCRdb shows in-frame clones only, minus some. The repertoire holds 150,000 to 200,000 clones, with roughly 79% as singletons. Input material: PBMCs. Receptors were obtained from a young man in good health and CMV-seropositive.

This chain connects TRBV25-1 to TRBJ1-2; 9 positions agree with TRBD1. The trim removed 1 base at V and 7 bases at J, leaving 13 bases unmatched. There are 17 residues in the CDR3. In germline, CDR1 is MGHDK, CDR2 SYGVNS. The CDR3 here is CASSEWGDRVTKGGYTF. The DNA of the CDR3 is TGTGCCAGCAGTGAATGGGGGGACAGGGTCACGAAGGGTGGCTACACCTTC.

This sequence joins TRBV5-1 and TRBJ2-1, with D possibly matching TRBD2 (7 bases). Germline V gene lookup returns CDR1 SGHRS and CDR2 YFSETQ. The length of the CDR3 is 15 residues. Between the trimmed V and J ends, which lost 1 base and 7 bases, there was a span of 15 bases. The CDR3 is CASSLSGGAGNEQFF. The CDR3 nucleotides read TGCGCCAGCAGCTTGAGTGGGGGGGCGGGGAATGAGCAGTTCTTC.

About this clone: This likely comes from a read error, as the CDR3 has no conserved phenylalanine or tryptophan at its end. The chain joins TRBV2 to TRBJ1-6; D gene uncertain. V gave up 6 bases and J gave up 7 bases, with 13 bases separating them. Germline values: CDR1 SNHLY, CDR2 FYNNEI. CDR3 size: 14 residues. Written as DNA, the CDR3 is TGTGCCAGCAGCCGAACAGCATCAAATTCACCCCTCCACCTT. Protein sequence: CASSRTASNSPLHL.

The gene calls are TRBV7-9 and TRBJ1-5, with 9 positions matching TRBD1. Germline V lookup: CDR1 SEHNR, CDR2 FQNEAQ (reference sequence). Losses at the gene ends were 0 bases for V and 4 bases for J; bases not matched to a gene: 10. CDR3 length equals 18 residues. The CDR3 DNA follows: TGTGCCAGCAGCTTAGCGTGGGCCGAAGGACAGGGGAATCAGCCCCAGCATTTT. This encodes CASSLAWAEGQGNQPQHF.

The rearrangement links TRBV5-1 to TRBJ2-1, with TRBD2 identical over 8 bases. The CDR3 is made up of 15 amino acids. The V and J ends lost 0 bases and 7 bases, in that order; junction bases with no gene match: 6. Germline V gives CDR1 SGHRS, CDR2 YFSETQ. The CDR3 spells CASSLEGTRSNEQFF. The CDR3 DNA sequence: TGCGCCAGCAGCTTGGAGGGGACTAGATCGAATGAGCAGTTCTTC.

This clone turned up a few times. The gene calls are TRBV29-1 and TRBJ2-7; the D gene is possibly TRBD1 (5 bases). The germline V gene has CDR1 SQVTM and CDR2 ANQGSEA. V was trimmed by 6 bases and J by 3 bases, leaving 9 bases between them. This CDR3 has 11 amino acids. This chain's CDR3 is CSVDQGYEQYF. DNA of the CDR3: TGCAGCGTAGATCAGGGCTACGAGCAGTACTTC.

For the CDR3, the DNA is TGTGCCAGCAGCTTAGCAGGGGGCTTCACTGAAGCTTTCTTT. Residues: CASSLAGGFTEAFF. The chain has TRBV11-2 and TRBJ1-1; TRBD1 agrees at 8 bases. The germline gives CDR1 SGHAT, CDR2 FQNNGV. V was pared by 1 base and J by 4 bases, with 2 bases of the junction left unmatched. This CDR3 contains 14 residues.

The rearrangement links TRBV5-1 to TRBJ1-1; no clear D gene. V lost 0 bases to trimming and J lost 6 bases, with 12 bases between them. The length of the CDR3 is 14 residues. Germline V gives CDR1 SGHRS, CDR2 YFSETQ. The CDR3 DNA is TGCGCCAGCAGCTTGGAAGGAGGAACCGCTGAAGCTTTCTTT. Translation: CASSLEGGTAEAFF.

V and J are TRBV6-5 and TRBJ1-2; possible D gene TRBD1, 5 bases. This CDR3 comprises 12 residues. The V and J ends lost 6 bases and 3 bases respectively, with 8 bases between them. Germline CDR1 and CDR2: MNHEY and SVGAGI. The chain's CDR3 is CASRGGDYGYTF. In nucleotides, the CDR3 is TGTGCCAGCAGGGGGGGGGACTATGGCTACACCTTC.

The V gene is TRBV7-2, the J gene TRBJ2-1; 11 bases agree with TRBD2. Germline values: CDR1 SGHTA, CDR2 FQGNSA. The V and J ends lost 4 bases and 1 base, in that order; junction bases with no gene match: 3. The CDR3 runs 16 residues. The CDR3 loop is CASSSSGRRSYNEQFF. The CDR3, as DNA: TGTGCCAGCAGCTCTAGCGGGAGGCGTTCCTACAATGAGCAGTTCTTC.

The V call is TRBV11-3, the J call TRBJ2-1, with 13 bases that match TRBD2. Losses at the gene ends were 4 bases for V and 7 bases for J; bases not matched to a gene: 7. Germline CDR1 reads SGHNT; CDR2 reads YENEEA. The CDR3 length is 16 residues. The CDR3 is CASSSRTSGSDNEQFF. The CDR3 DNA is TGTGCCAGCAGCTCCCGGACTAGCGGGAGTGATAATGAGCAGTTCTTC.

V usage is TRBV28 and J usage is TRBJ2-7, with TRBD2 as a possible D gene (6 bases). Germline lookup yields CDR1 MDHEN and CDR2 SYDVKM. The CDR3 has 17 residues. V dropped 5 bases and J dropped 2 bases, with 22 bases sitting between them. This CDR3 is CASSGRPPGLPTYEQYF. As DNA, the CDR3 is TGTGCCAGCAGTGGAAGACCCCCGGGACTCCCAACCTACGAGCAGTACTTC.

The chain carries TRBV9 and TRBJ1-1; tentative D call: TRBD1 (5 bases). CDR1 is SGDLS, CDR2 YYNGEE, per germline. V lost 0 bases, J lost 4 bases, and 13 bases lay in between. CDR3 length: 15 amino acids. The CDR3 sequence: CASSVVAGIGTEAFF. Here the CDR3 DNA reads TGTGCCAGCAGCGTAGTGGCAGGGATAGGCACTGAAGCTTTCTTT.